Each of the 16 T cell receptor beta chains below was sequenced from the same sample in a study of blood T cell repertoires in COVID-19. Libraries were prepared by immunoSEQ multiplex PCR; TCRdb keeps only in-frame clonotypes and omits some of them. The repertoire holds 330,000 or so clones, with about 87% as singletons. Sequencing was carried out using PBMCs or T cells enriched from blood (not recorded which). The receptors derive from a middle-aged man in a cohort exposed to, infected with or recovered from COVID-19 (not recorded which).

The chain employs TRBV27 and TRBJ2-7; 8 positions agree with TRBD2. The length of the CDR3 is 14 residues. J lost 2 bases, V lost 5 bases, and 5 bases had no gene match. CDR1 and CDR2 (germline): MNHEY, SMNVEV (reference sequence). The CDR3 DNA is TGTGCCAGCAGTAGGACTAGCCTTGCCTACGAGCAGTACTTC. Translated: CASSRTSLAYEQYF.

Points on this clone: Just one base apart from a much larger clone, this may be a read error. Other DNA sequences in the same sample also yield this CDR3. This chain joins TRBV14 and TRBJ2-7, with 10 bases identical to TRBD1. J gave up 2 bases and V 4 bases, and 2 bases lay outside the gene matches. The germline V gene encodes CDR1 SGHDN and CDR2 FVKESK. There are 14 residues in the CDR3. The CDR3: CASSPTGGPYEQYF. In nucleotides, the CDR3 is TGTGCCAGCAGCCCGACAGGGGGCCCCTACGAGCAGTACTTC. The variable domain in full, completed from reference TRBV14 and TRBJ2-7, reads EAGVTQFPSHSVIEKGQTVTLRCDPISGHDNLYWYRRVMGKEIKFLLHFVKESKQDESGMPNNRFLAERTGGTYSTLKVQPAELEDSGVYFCASSPTGGPYEQYFGPGTRLTVT.

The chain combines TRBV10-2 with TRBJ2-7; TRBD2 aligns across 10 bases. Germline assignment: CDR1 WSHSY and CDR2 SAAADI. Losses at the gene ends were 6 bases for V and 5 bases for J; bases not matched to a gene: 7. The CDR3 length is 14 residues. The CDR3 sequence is CASRLAGVTNEQYF. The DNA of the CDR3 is TGCGCCAGCAGGCTAGCGGGAGTAACAAACGAGCAGTACTTC.

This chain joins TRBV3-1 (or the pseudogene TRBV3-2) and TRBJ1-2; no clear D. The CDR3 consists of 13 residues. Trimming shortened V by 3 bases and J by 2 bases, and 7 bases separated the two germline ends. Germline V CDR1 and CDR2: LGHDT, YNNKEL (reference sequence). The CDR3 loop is CASSQRENYGYTF. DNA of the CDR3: TGTGCCAGCAGCCAGAGGGAAAACTATGGCTACACCTTC.

Here the CDR3 reads CASGYDRAEAFF. CDR3 coding DNA: TGTGCTAGTGGTTACGACAGAGCTGAAGCTTTCTTT. V usage is TRBV12-5 and J usage is TRBJ1-1; perhaps TRBD1 as D (5 bases). Germline V CDR1 and CDR2: LGHNT, FRNRAP. V was cut by 4 bases and J by 6 bases, with 9 bases left in between. The CDR3 totals 12 residues. Full variable domain (remainder filled in from reference TRBV12-5 and TRBJ1-1): DARVTQTPRHKVTEMGQEVTMRCQPILGHNTVFWYRQTMMQGLELLAYFRNRAPLDDSGMPKDRFSAEMPDATLATLKIQPSEPRDSAVYFCASGYDRAEAFFGQGTRLTVV.

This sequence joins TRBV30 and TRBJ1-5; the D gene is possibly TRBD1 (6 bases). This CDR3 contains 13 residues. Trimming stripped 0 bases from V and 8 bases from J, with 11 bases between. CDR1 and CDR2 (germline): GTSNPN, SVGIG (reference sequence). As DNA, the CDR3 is TGTGCCTGGAGTGTGGGAGGGGGGGAGCCCCAGCATTTT. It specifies CAWSVGGGEPQHF.

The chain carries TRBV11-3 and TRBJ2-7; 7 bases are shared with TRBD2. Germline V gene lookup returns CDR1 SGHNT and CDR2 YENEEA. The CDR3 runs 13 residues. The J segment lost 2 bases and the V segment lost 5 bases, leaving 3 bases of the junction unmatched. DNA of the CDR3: TGTGCCAGCAGCCCAGGACTAGCCTACGAGCAGTACTTC. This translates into CASSPGLAYEQYF.

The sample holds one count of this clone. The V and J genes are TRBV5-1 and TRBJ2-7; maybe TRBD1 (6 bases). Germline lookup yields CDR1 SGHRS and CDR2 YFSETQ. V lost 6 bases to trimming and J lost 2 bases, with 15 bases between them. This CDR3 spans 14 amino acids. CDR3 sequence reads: CASTISGHPYEQYF. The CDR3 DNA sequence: TGCGCCAGCACCATCTCGGGACATCCCTACGAGCAGTACTTC.

The CDR3 sequence is CAWRTSGRYNEQFF. CDR3 DNA sequence: TGTGCCTGGAGGACTAGCGGGAGGTACAATGAGCAGTTCTTC. The chain uses TRBV30 and TRBJ2-1; 13 nucleotides line up with TRBD2. V lost 3 bases and J lost 4; bases outside the gene matches: 0. The CDR3 runs 14 residues. The V gene's germline CDR1 is GTSNPN and CDR2 SVGIG (reference sequence).

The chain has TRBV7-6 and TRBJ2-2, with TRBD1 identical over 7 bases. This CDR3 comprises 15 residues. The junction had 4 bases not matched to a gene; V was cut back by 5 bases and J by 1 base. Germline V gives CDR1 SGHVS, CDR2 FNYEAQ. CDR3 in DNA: TGTGCCAGCAGCGTGGACAGGAGGAACACCGGGGAGCTGTTTTTT. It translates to CASSVDRRNTGELFF.

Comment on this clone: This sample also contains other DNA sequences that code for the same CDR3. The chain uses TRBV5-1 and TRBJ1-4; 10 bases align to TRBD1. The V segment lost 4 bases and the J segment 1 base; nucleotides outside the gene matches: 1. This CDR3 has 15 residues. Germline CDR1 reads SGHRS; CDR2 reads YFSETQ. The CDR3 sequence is CASSGTGETNEKLFF. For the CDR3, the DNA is TGCGCCAGCAGCGGGACAGGGGAAACTAATGAAAAACTGTTTTTT.

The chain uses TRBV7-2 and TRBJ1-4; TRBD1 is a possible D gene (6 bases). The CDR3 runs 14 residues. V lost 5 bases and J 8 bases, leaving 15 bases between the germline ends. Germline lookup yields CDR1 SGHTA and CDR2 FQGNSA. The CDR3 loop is CASSPAGGGEKLFF. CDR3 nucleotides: TGTGCCAGCAGCCCAGCGGGGGGGGGCGAAAAACTGTTTTTT.

The DNA for the CDR3 is TGTGCCAGCAGGGCAACGGGGACAGGGGGGAGCTATGGCTACACCTTC. It codes for CASRATGTGGSYGYTF. The chain is built from TRBV28 and TRBJ1-2, with 11 bases lining up with TRBD1. From germline, CDR1 is MDHEN and CDR2 SYDVKM. This CDR3 spans 16 amino acids. J gave up 4 bases and V 6 bases, and 10 bases lay outside the gene matches.

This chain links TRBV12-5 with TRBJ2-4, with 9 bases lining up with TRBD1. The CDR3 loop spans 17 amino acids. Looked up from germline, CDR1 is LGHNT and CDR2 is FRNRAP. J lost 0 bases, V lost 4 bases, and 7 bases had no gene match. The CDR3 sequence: CASGSLGQGPAKNIQYF. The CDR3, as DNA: TGTGCTAGTGGTTCCTTGGGACAGGGACCAGCCAAAAACATTCAGTACTTC. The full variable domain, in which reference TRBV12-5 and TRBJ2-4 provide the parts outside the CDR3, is DARVTQTPRHKVTEMGQEVTMRCQPILGHNTVFWYRQTMMQGLELLAYFRNRAPLDDSGMPKDRFSAEMPDATLATLKIQPSEPRDSAVYFCASGSLGQGPAKNIQYFGAGTRLSVL.

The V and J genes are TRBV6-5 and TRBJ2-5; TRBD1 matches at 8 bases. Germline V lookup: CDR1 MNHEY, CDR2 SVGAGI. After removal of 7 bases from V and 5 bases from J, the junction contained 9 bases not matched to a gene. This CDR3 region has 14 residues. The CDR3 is CASNTGQGGETQYF. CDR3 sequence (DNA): TGTGCCAGCAACACCGGACAGGGAGGCGAGACCCAGTACTTC.

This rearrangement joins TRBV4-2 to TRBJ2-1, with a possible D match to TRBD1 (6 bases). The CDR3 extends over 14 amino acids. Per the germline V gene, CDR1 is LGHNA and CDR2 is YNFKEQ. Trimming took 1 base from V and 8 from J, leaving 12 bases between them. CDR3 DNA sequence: TGTGCCAGCAGCCAAGGGGGGCAGGTCTATGAGCAGTTCTTC. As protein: CASSQGGQVYEQFF.